These 2 T cell receptor beta chains originate from one sample sequenced in a study of shared clonotypes between healthy human individuals. Repertoires were generated with immunoSEQ multiplex PCR, while TCRdb's copy carries only in-frame clones and drops some. The sample holds 500,000 to 700,000 clones, roughly 96% seen once. Naive CD8 populations comprised CD45RO-negative cells positively selected for CCR7, excluding terminally differentiated effector memory CD45RA+ cells. Sequencing was performed on naive CD8+ T cells sorted from blood. The source is a woman aged 25 to 45 in good health.

The chain has TRBV28 and TRBJ1-5; 8 bases agree with TRBD1. Germline values: CDR1 MDHEN, CDR2 SYDVKM. The J segment lost 6 bases and the V segment lost 3 bases, leaving 4 bases of the junction unmatched. CDR3 length: 14 amino acids. As DNA, the CDR3 is TGTGCCAGCAGTTTTTGGGGGACAGGTCAGCCCCAGCATTTT. Encoded protein: CASSFWGTGQPQHF.

The table lists this clone with a count of one. The V call is TRBV2, the J call TRBJ2-3; D might be TRBD2 (6 bases). Looked up from germline, CDR1 is SNHLY and CDR2 is FYNNEI. The CDR3 has 12 residues. The V end lost 11 bases, the J end lost 4 bases, and 13 bases lay between the germline ends. The CDR3 DNA is TGTGCCGAAGGGCTAGCGTCAGATACGCAGTATTTT. It encodes CAEGLASDTQYF.